The sequence of this T cell receptor beta chain was determined in a study of shared clonotypes between healthy human individuals. Overall study findings and caveats: The diversity represented, both genetic and in exposure history, was limited by few donors.

Positively selected for CCR7, the CD45RO-negative cells used as naive CD8 cells excluded terminally differentiated effector memory CD45RA+ cells. Trimming shortened V by 0 bases and J by 0 bases, and 9 bases separated the two germline ends. The CDR3 is 16 amino acids. CDR1 and CDR2 (germline): MNHEY, SMNVEV (reference sequence). It was roughly 200 ng DNA, about 30,000 T cell genomes, that sorted-subset replicate PCRs used. Data came from immunoSEQ multiplex PCR; TCRdb stores just in-frame clones and leaves some out. The sample shows around 2.1 million clones, about 92% of them seen only once. For this clone: Its antigen is not identified.

The origin of this receptor is a young man in good health. Some clones in this sample may be carry-over from other donors' samples. Sequenced input: naive CD8+ T cells from PBMCs. This chain uses TRBV27 with TRBJ1-5; TRBD1 is a possible D gene (5 bases). The CDR3 sequence is CASSLSGGFSNQPQHF. CDR3 in DNA: TGTGCCAGCAGTTTATCGGGGGGATTTAGCAATCAGCCCCAGCATTTT.